Each of the 15 T cell receptor beta chains below was sequenced from the same sample in a study of blood T cell repertoires in COVID-19 (dated by TCRdb to the early 2020s). Library creation used the immunoSEQ multiplex PCR assay. In TCRdb, the immuneACCESS table is reduced to in-frame sequences with V and J assigned. These tables do not hold every clone; where another copy was compared, an unresolved V gene accounts for under half, and the others remain unexplained. This sample gives 90,000 to 110,000 clones in total; 85% to 90% of them show up just once. The leading ten clones occupy less than 1.5% of the sample. Sample: peripheral blood. The receptors shown here come from a human donor in a cohort sampled during active COVID-19.

J is TRBJ1-2 and V is TRBV27; 7 bases are shared with TRBD1. From germline, CDR1 is MNHEY and CDR2 SMNVEV (reference sequence). The CDR3 is made up of 13 amino acids. V lost 5 bases, J lost 7 bases, and 7 bases stayed unmatched. CDR3 DNA: TGTGCCAGCAGTCTCCGGACAGGTTCTGGCTACACCTTC. Residues: CASSLRTGSGYTF.

The rearrangement links TRBV5-5 to TRBJ1-2, with 7 bases that match TRBD1. Germline-derived CDR1 and CDR2 are SGHKS and YYEKEE (reference sequence). Germline trimming cut 2 bases from V and 3 bases from J; bases unmatched to any gene: 7. The CDR3 length is 15 residues. This CDR3 reads CASSFSQGVDYGYTF. The CDR3 coding sequence is TGTGCCAGCAGCTTTAGTCAGGGGGTCGACTATGGCTACACCTTC.

V gene TRBV9 combines with J gene TRBJ2-6; no clear D. The CDR3 totals 15 residues. Germline assignment: CDR1 SGDLS and CDR2 YYNGEE. V was clipped by 5 bases and J by 0 bases, with 9 bases between them. The CDR3 DNA sequence: TGTGCCAGCAGGTCACCGAGCTCTGGGGCCAACGTCCTGACTTTC. This translates into CASRSPSSGANVLTF.

V gene TRBV15 combines with J gene TRBJ1-5; the match to TRBD1 covers 10 bases. The length of the CDR3 is 15 residues. After removal of 3 bases from V and 3 bases from J, the junction contained 2 bases not matched to a gene. Germline lookup yields CDR1 LNHNV and CDR2 YYDKDF (reference sequence). CDR3 sequence (DNA): TGTGCCACCAGCAGGGGGACAGGGGTCAATCAGCCCCAGCATTTT. It translates to CATSRGTGVNQPQHF.

V usage is TRBV11-3 and J usage is TRBJ1-1; D call uncertain. CDR1 and CDR2 from the germline V gene are SGHNT and YENEEA. This CDR3 is built from 16 residues. Deletions cut 0 bases from V and 0 bases from J, with 11 bases between. As DNA, the CDR3 is TGTGCCAGCAGCTTAGAACCCTCGAGCCTGAACACTGAAGCTTTCTTT. Amino acid sequence: CASSLEPSSLNTEAFF.

This chain uses TRBV7-9 with TRBJ1-2; D unclear. V was pared by 1 base and J by 4 bases, with 4 bases between. This CDR3 has 12 residues. CDR1 SEHNR and CDR2 FQNEAQ come from the germline V gene (reference sequence). In DNA form, the CDR3 reads TGTGCCAGCAGCTTAGACAGCTATGGCTACACCTTC. Encoded protein: CASSLDSYGYTF.

V gene TRBV7-6 combines with J gene TRBJ2-7; no reliable D call. Germline CDR1 is SGHVS and CDR2 is FNYEAQ. Between the trimmed V and J ends, which lost 5 bases and 7 bases, there was a span of 9 bases. CDR3 length: 11 amino acids. The CDR3 here is CASSTEQEQYF. CDR3 nucleotides: TGTGCCAGCAGCACCGAACAGGAGCAGTACTTC.

This chain links TRBV12-3 or TRBV12-4 with TRBJ1-5, with D tentatively TRBD1 (5 bases). There are 13 residues in the CDR3. V was cut by 5 bases and J by 6 bases, with 11 bases left in between. CDR3 DNA: TGTGCCAGCAGTCAGGGCGGTAGTCAGCCCCAGCATTTT. Translation: CASSQGGSQPQHF.

The genes are TRBV2 and TRBJ2-3; tentative D call: TRBD2 (5 bases). CDR3 size: 15 residues. V was cut by 3 bases and J by 1 base, with 11 bases left in between. Germline V CDR1 and CDR2: SNHLY, FYNNEI. CDR3 DNA sequence: TGTGCCAGCAGTGATCGGGGTATTGGCACAGATACGCAGTATTTT. It is translated as CASSDRGIGTDTQYF.

The CDR3 DNA sequence: TGTGCCAGCAGCCAAGATTGGGGGGGCCTCGGCTACACCTTC. This gives the protein CASSQDWGGLGYTF. This sequence joins TRBV3-1 (or the pseudogene TRBV3-2) and TRBJ1-2; perhaps TRBD1 as D (6 bases). V was trimmed by 0 bases and J by 8 bases, leaving 13 bases between them. This CDR3 comprises 14 residues. The germline CDR1 and CDR2 sequences are LGHDT and YNNKEL (reference sequence).

The V gene is TRBV3-1 (or the pseudogene TRBV3-2), the J gene TRBJ2-3, with a weak D call TRBD1 (6 bases). V was cut by 1 base and J by 0 bases, with 14 bases left in between. CDR1 is LGHDT and CDR2 is YNNKEL in the germline V gene (reference sequence). CDR3 length: 17 residues. CDR3 DNA sequence: TGTGCCAGCAGCCAAGCTCAACACAGGGCTAGCACAGATACGCAGTATTTT. Its protein product is CASSQAQHRASTDTQYF.

This sequence joins TRBV7-9 and TRBJ2-5; D perhaps matches TRBD1 (7 bases). The CDR3 is 16 amino acids. Trimming cost V 5 bases and J 4 bases, with 20 bases left between them. In germline, CDR1 is SEHNR, CDR2 FQNEAQ (reference sequence). CDR3 residues: CASSNRQGGSVETQYF. The CDR3 DNA sequence: TGTGCCAGCAGCAACCGACAGGGAGGCTCTGTAGAGACCCAGTACTTC.

The chain uses TRBV24-1 and TRBJ2-5, with 9 bases aligning to TRBD2. Per germline, CDR1 KGHDR and CDR2 SFDVKD. The CDR3 has 15 amino acids. The trim removed 4 bases at V and 7 bases at J, leaving 9 bases unmatched. CDR3 sequence (DNA): TGTGCCACCAGTGAAGATTTGGGGGGACTAGCGACCCAGTACTTC. Encoded protein: CATSEDLGGLATQYF.

V is TRBV15 and J is TRBJ2-1; D is unresolved. V was clipped by 0 bases and J by 0 bases, with 9 bases between them. This CDR3 spans 16 amino acids. The germline gives CDR1 LNHNV, CDR2 YYDKDF (reference sequence). The CDR3 DNA sequence: TGTGCCACCAGCAGAGAACGTCCGGGCTCCTACAATGAGCAGTTCTTC. Its translation: CATSRERPGSYNEQFF.

V and J are TRBV7-8 and TRBJ2-1; D not certain. The V end was cut by 4 bases, the J end by 7 bases, with 5 bases between. The length of the CDR3 is 11 residues. Germline CDR1 SGHVS, CDR2 FQNEAQ. In DNA form, the CDR3 reads TGTGCCAGCAGCTCAGAAAATGAGCAGTTCTTC. This gives the protein CASSSENEQFF. Full variable domain (missing parts from reference TRBV7-8 and TRBJ2-1): GAGVSQSPRYKVAKRGQDVALRCDPISGHVSLFWYQQALGQGPEFLTYFQNEAQLDKSGLPSDRFFAERPEGSVSTLKIQRTQQEDSAVYLCASSSENEQFFGPGTRLTVL.